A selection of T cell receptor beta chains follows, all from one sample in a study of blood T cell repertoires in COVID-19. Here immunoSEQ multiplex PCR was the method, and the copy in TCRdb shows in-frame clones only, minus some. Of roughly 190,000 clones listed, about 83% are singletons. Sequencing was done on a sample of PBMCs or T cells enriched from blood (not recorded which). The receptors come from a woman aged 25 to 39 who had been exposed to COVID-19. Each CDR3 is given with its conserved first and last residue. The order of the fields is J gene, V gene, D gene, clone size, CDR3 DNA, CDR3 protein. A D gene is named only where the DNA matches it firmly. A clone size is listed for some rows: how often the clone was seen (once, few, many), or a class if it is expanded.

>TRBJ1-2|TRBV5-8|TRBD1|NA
TGTGCCAGCAGCTACGGGACAGGGTCTGCCTATGGCTACACCTTC
CASSYGTGSAYGYTF
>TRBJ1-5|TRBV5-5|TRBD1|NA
TGTGCCAGCAGCCTAACACTAGGCAGGGGGTATCAGCCCCAGCATTTT
CASSLTLGRGYQPQHF
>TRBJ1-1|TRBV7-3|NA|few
TGTGCCAGCAGCTCCCAAGGCGGCACTGAAGCTTTCTTT
CASSSQGGTEAFF
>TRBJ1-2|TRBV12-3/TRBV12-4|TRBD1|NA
TGTGCCAGCAGTCGGACAGGGAACTATGGCTACACCTTC
CASSRTGNYGYTF
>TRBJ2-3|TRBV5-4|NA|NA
TGTGCCAGCAGCTCCACAGGGTTTAGCACAGATACGCAGTATTTT
CASSSTGFSTDTQYF
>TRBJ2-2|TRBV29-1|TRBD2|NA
TGCAGCGTTGATGTAGCGGGGGCCGGGGAGCTGTTTTTT
CSVDVAGAGELFF
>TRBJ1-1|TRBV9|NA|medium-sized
TGTGCCACACGTTCTCTCCACGATAGGGGAGCTTTCTTT
CATRSLHDRGAFF
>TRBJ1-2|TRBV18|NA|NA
TGTGCCAGCTCACCACCTCAAACAGGCTTAAGTAGCTACACCTTC
CASSPPQTGLSSYTF
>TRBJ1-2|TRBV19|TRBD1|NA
TGTGCCAGTAGTCCGCGGACAGGCAGCGATGGCTACACCTTC
CASSPRTGSDGYTF
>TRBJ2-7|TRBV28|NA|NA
TGTGCCAGCAGTACCACAGGATACGAGCAGTACTTC
CASSTTGYEQYF
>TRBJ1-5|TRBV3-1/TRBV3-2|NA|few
TGTGCCAGCAGCATGACACCGAGCAATCAGCCCCAGCATTTT
CASSMTPSNQPQHF
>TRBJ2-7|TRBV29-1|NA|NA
TGCAGCGTTGCTCCCTCTCTCGGGGTCTACGAGCAGTACTTC
CSVAPSLGVYEQYF